This passage covers 30 T cell receptor beta chains from one sample sequenced in a study of cytomegalovirus exposure and HLA in healthy donors (dated by TCRdb to 2016 to 2017). The protocol used for the library was the immunoSEQ multiplex PCR assay. A mixture of 60 forward primers for TCR Vbeta segments and 13 reverse primers for TCR Jbeta segments was used in the multiplex PCR. Held by TCRdb, this immuneACCESS table contains in-frame sequences only and omits some clones. Under half of the omission traces to an unresolved V gene where checked; the cause of the rest is unknown. In this sample the table shows some 150,000 clones, around 80% of which occur a single time. The ten largest make up approximately 7% of the sample. The sample taken for sequencing was PBMCs. The receptors shown here come from a woman aged 25 to 39 in good health and CMV-seropositive.

The chain is built from TRBV5-4 and TRBJ2-3, with D tentatively TRBD2 (7 bases). The CDR3 covers 16 residues. V lost 0 bases to trimming and J lost 0 bases, with 11 bases between them. In germline, CDR1 is SGHNT, CDR2 YYREEE (reference sequence). DNA for the CDR3: TGTGCCAGCAGCTTGGGGGCGGGGGCTAGCACAGATACGCAGTATTTT. Translating gives CASSLGAGASTDTQYF. Complete variable domain (other parts from reference TRBV5-4 and TRBJ2-3): ETGVTQSPTHLIKTRGQQVTLRCSSQSGHNTVSWYQQALGQGPQFIFQYYREEENGRGNFPPRFSGLQFPNYSSELNVNALELDDSALYLCASSLGAGASTDTQYFGPGTRLTVL.

The V gene is TRBV9, the J gene TRBJ2-3; D not resolved. Per the germline V gene, CDR1 is SGDLS and CDR2 is YYNGEE. Deletions cut 0 bases from V and 3 bases from J, with 5 bases between. The CDR3 length is 13 residues. For the CDR3, the DNA is TGTGCCAGCAGCGTAGGAACAACAGATACGCAGTATTTT. Protein: CASSVGTTDTQYF.

The rearrangement links TRBV5-1 to TRBJ2-7; 9 bases agree with TRBD2. Unmatched junction bases numbered 9, after V lost 4 bases and J lost 1 base. The CDR3 runs to 16 residues. Germline CDR1 is SGHRS and CDR2 is YFSETQ. The DNA of the CDR3 is TGCGCCAGCAGCGGGACGTCTAGCGGGGCATCCTACGAGCAGTACTTC. This gives the protein CASSGTSSGASYEQYF.

The chain carries TRBV27 and TRBJ2-7; the match to TRBD2 covers 9 bases. The CDR3 is 14 amino acids. Germline CDR1 reads MNHEY; CDR2 reads SMNVEV (reference sequence). The V and J ends lost 10 bases and 1 base, in that order; junction bases with no gene match: 8. The CDR3 is CATSPSGESYEQYF. The CDR3 nucleotides read TGTGCCACTTCACCTAGCGGGGAGTCCTACGAGCAGTACTTC.

V and J are TRBV6-1 and TRBJ1-2, with 9 bases aligning to TRBD1. V shed 2 bases and J 6 bases; nucleotides not matched to a gene: 7. Germline loops: CDR1 MNHNS, CDR2 SASEGT. The CDR3 extends over 15 amino acids. CDR3 coding DNA: TGTGCCAGCAGTGAATATAAGGGACAGGGAGATGGCTACACCTTC. Residues: CASSEYKGQGDGYTF.

The chain carries TRBV7-3 and TRBJ1-6; TRBD1 matches at 8 bases. From germline, CDR1 is SGHTA and CDR2 FQGTGA. CDR3 length: 15 amino acids. V lost 6 bases and J lost 6; bases outside the gene matches: 7. CDR3 sequence: CASSLGDRINSPLHF. CDR3 nucleotides: TGTGCCAGCAGTCTGGGGGACAGGATTAATTCACCCCTCCACTTT.

V gene TRBV6-5 combines with J gene TRBJ1-4, with D unresolved. From germline, CDR1 is MNHEY and CDR2 SVGAGI. This CDR3 has 14 residues. The V and J ends lost 2 bases and 3 bases respectively, with 7 bases between them. DNA of the CDR3: TGTGCCAGCAGTTACACCGGAGCTAATGAAAAACTGTTTTTT. Its translation: CASSYTGANEKLFF.

The chain recombines TRBV6-5 with TRBJ1-3; D is possibly TRBD1 (5 bases). This CDR3 region has 15 residues. V gave up 5 bases and J gave up 0 bases, with 11 bases separating them. CDR1 is MNHEY, CDR2 SVGAGI, per germline. The CDR3 bases are TGTGCCAGCAGTCGACAGAGCTTCTCTGGAAACACCATATATTTT. Translating gives CASSRQSFSGNTIYF.

The chain uses TRBV30 and TRBJ2-5; 8 positions match TRBD1. This CDR3 is 15 amino acids long. The trim removed 1 base at V and 3 bases at J, leaving 7 bases unmatched. Germline CDR1 GTSNPN, CDR2 SVGIG (reference sequence). The DNA of the CDR3 is TGTGCCTGGAGTGCCTTCGGGACAGGAGAAGAGACCCAGTACTTC. It yields the protein CAWSAFGTGEETQYF.

This rearrangement joins TRBV6-6 to TRBJ2-1; TRBD1 aligns across 8 bases. Germline loops: CDR1 MNHNY, CDR2 SVGAGI (reference sequence). The CDR3 spans 12 residues. V dropped 6 bases and J dropped 9; count of bases not matched to a gene: 4. The CDR3 protein is CASRDRVGEQFF. DNA of the CDR3: TGTGCCAGCAGGGACAGGGTTGGTGAGCAGTTCTTC.

This clone was seen a few times. The chain has TRBV5-1 and TRBJ1-5; the D gene is possibly TRBD1 (5 bases). CDR3 length: 16 residues. Germline loops: CDR1 SGHRS, CDR2 YFSETQ. V was shortened by 0 bases and J by 0 bases, with 10 bases between the two germline ends. The CDR3 sequence is CASSLGSGGSNQPQHF. In DNA form, the CDR3 reads TGCGCCAGCAGCTTGGGGTCGGGGGGTAGCAATCAGCCCCAGCATTTT.

This sequence joins TRBV28 and TRBJ1-3; D is perhaps TRBD1 (5 bases). The CDR3 is made up of 12 amino acids. Germline V gene sequence: CDR1 MDHEN, CDR2 SYDVKM. Trimming cost V 6 bases and J 3 bases, with 6 bases left between them. The CDR3 region has the DNA TGTGCCAGCAGCAGGGTTGGAAACACCATATATTTT. This codes for CASSRVGNTIYF.

The genes are TRBV4-2 and TRBJ1-6; D gene unclear. CDR1 and CDR2 from the germline V gene are LGHNA and YNFKEQ. The CDR3 loop spans 18 amino acids. Trimming pared 0 bases from V and 7 bases from J, leaving 19 bases between. DNA of the CDR3: TGTGCCAGCAGCCAAGACGGGCCCCGGAGGGTCCCCAATTCACCCCTCCACTTT. Encoded protein: CASSQDGPRRVPNSPLHF.

V usage is TRBV7-3 and J usage is TRBJ1-1; D gene unclear. The V end was cut by 1 base, the J end by 1 base, with 16 bases between. CDR3 length equals 17 residues. Germline CDR1 is SGHTA and CDR2 is FQGTGA. The CDR3 nucleotides are TGTGCCAGCAGCTTAAATGCCCCTCTAGGAGGGAACACTGAAGCTTTCTTT. This translates into CASSLNAPLGGNTEAFF.

V usage is TRBV6-1 and J usage is TRBJ1-2; the D is unclear. The CDR3 extends over 13 amino acids. Between the trimmed V and J ends, which lost 4 bases and 7 bases, there was a span of 13 bases. CDR1 and CDR2 (germline): MNHNS, SASEGT. The CDR3: CASSARRQAGYTF. The CDR3 DNA sequence: TGTGCCAGCAGTGCGAGGAGGCAGGCTGGCTACACCTTC.

V gene TRBV5-1 combines with J gene TRBJ2-3; 7 positions match TRBD1. This CDR3 is 15 amino acids long. The germline V gene encodes CDR1 SGHRS and CDR2 YFSETQ. The J segment lost 2 bases and the V segment lost 2 bases, leaving 5 bases of the junction unmatched. The CDR3 DNA reads TGCGCCAGCAGCTTAAACAGGGGCCACACAGATACGCAGTATTTT. This translates into CASSLNRGHTDTQYF.

The V call is TRBV20-1, the J call TRBJ2-7; D remains ambiguous. CDR3 length equals 10 residues. Trimming pared 3 bases from V and 5 bases from J, leaving 5 bases between. Germline CDR1 and CDR2: DFQATT and SNEGSKA (reference sequence). Written as DNA, the CDR3 is TGCAGTGCTAGTGTCGACGAGCAGTACTTC. Amino acids: CSASVDEQYF.

This clone was found once. The genes are TRBV7-2 and TRBJ2-3; a possible D gene is TRBD2 (5 bases). CDR3 length equals 15 residues. The germline V gene encodes CDR1 SGHTA and CDR2 FQGNSA. V lost 3 bases, J lost 0 bases, and 10 bases lay in between. CDR3 bases: TGTGCCAGCAGCTTGGACTTCACTAGCACAGATACGCAGTATTTT. Its translation: CASSLDFTSTDTQYF.

The chain joins TRBV7-9 to TRBJ2-7; no definite D call. V was pared by 5 bases and J by 2 bases, with 19 bases between. CDR3 size: 16 residues. Germline CDR1 SEHNR, CDR2 FQNEAQ (reference sequence). The CDR3 bases are TGTGCCAGCAGCCCCGTCCCGCCTAGGTATCCCTACGAGCAGTACTTC. It is translated as CASSPVPPRYPYEQYF.

The chain uses TRBV6-1 and TRBJ1-1; 11 bases align to TRBD1. Looked up from germline, CDR1 is MNHNS and CDR2 is SASEGT. This CDR3 comprises 15 residues. Trimming at V came to 0 bases and at J to 6 bases, leaving 3 bases not matched to a gene. CDR3 region: CASSEAGGQGAEAFF. The CDR3 nucleotides read TGTGCCAGCAGTGAAGCGGGGGGACAGGGGGCTGAAGCTTTCTTT.

The chain joins TRBV27 to TRBJ1-1, with D possibly being TRBD1 (6 bases). The V gene's germline CDR1 is MNHEY and CDR2 SMNVEV (reference sequence). Trimming stripped 3 bases from V and 0 bases from J, with 11 bases between. This CDR3 is 15 amino acids long. In DNA, the CDR3 is TGTGCCAGCAGTTTTGGACAGTCCCTGAACACTGAAGCTTTCTTT. It specifies CASSFGQSLNTEAFF.

Only one count was recorded for this clone. The J gene is TRBJ2-3, the V gene TRBV4-1; 8 nucleotides align to TRBD2. Germline lookup yields CDR1 MGHRA and CDR2 YSYEKL. The CDR3 length is 13 residues. Trimming took 5 bases from V and 6 from J; bases not matched to a gene: 4. The CDR3 DNA reads TGCGCCAGCAGCGACCGACTAGCGGATACGCAGTATTTT. Protein sequence: CASSDRLADTQYF.

V is TRBV6-5 and J is TRBJ2-5, with TRBD1 matching over 8 bases. This CDR3 region has 14 residues. From germline, CDR1 is MNHEY and CDR2 SVGAGI. V dropped 7 bases and J dropped 2; count of bases not matched to a gene: 6. CDR3 sequence reads: CASIQGAAQETQYF. In DNA, the CDR3 is TGTGCCAGCATTCAGGGGGCGGCTCAAGAGACCCAGTACTTC.

This chain uses TRBV7-9 with TRBJ1-1; TRBD1 might be the D (5 bases). Per the germline V gene, CDR1 is SEHNR and CDR2 is FQNEAQ (reference sequence). V lost 3 bases and J 6 bases, leaving 14 bases between the germline ends. This CDR3 comprises 14 residues. CDR3 nucleotide sequence: TGTGCCAGCAGCTTCCCGACGGGAGGGGCTGAAGCTTTCTTT. This codes for CASSFPTGGAEAFF.

This clone was recorded once. V and J are TRBV19 and TRBJ1-2, with D perhaps matching TRBD1 (6 bases). This CDR3 is 15 amino acids long. V was clipped by 5 bases and J by 4 bases, with 17 bases between them. Looked up from germline, CDR1 is LNHDA and CDR2 is SQIVND (reference sequence). The CDR3 coding sequence is TGTGCCAGTAGTCTCTCGACAGGTCCCAGCTATGGCTACACCTTC. Translation gives CASSLSTGPSYGYTF.

In regard to this clone: Given a far larger clone just one base away, this is likely a sequencing read error. Additional DNA sequences in this sample encode the identical CDR3. This chain links TRBV7-3 with TRBJ2-3, with D possibly being TRBD2 (5 bases). From germline, CDR1 is SGHTA and CDR2 FQGTGA. The CDR3 contains 16 residues. With 5 bases removed from V and 2 bases from J, the gap between germline ends came to 17 bases. The chain's CDR3 is CASSQGPGNFTDTQYF. The CDR3 DNA sequence: TGTGCCAGCAGCCAAGGACCGGGGAATTTCACAGATACGCAGTATTTT.

The chain uses TRBV4-1 and TRBJ1-3; D unresolved. The CDR3 has 15 residues. Trimming stripped 3 bases from V and 4 bases from J, with 13 bases between. The V gene's germline CDR1 is MGHRA and CDR2 YSYEKL. The CDR3 protein is CASSHPIRAGNTIYF. The CDR3 region has the DNA TGCGCCAGCAGCCATCCCATACGAGCAGGAAACACCATATATTTT.

The V gene is TRBV2, the J gene TRBJ1-2; tentatively, D is TRBD1 (5 bases). This CDR3 has 12 residues. Trimming removed 11 bases from V and 8 bases from J, with 18 bases in between. The germline CDR1 and CDR2 sequences are SNHLY and FYNNEI. In DNA, the CDR3 is TGTGCCTGTCTGCAGGGATCGGGCGGCTACACCTTC. Translating gives CACLQGSGGYTF.

This chain uses TRBV11-2 with TRBJ2-6, with unresolved D. V lost 3 bases and J lost 2, with 8 bases in between. Germline CDR1 SGHAT, CDR2 FQNNGV. CDR3 length: 15 residues. The CDR3 DNA follows: TGTGCCAGCAGCTTCCGCAGGACTGGGGCCAACGTCCTGACTTTC. Protein: CASSFRRTGANVLTF.

The V and J genes are TRBV13 and TRBJ2-7; 8 bases match TRBD1. V gave up 5 bases and J gave up 1 base; unmatched junction bases: 4. Germline CDR1 reads PRHDT; CDR2 reads FYEKMQ (reference sequence). The CDR3 extends over 14 amino acids. The CDR3 DNA reads TGTGCCAGCAGCGCGTACAGGGGGTCCTACGAGCAGTACTTC. This translates into CASSAYRGSYEQYF.